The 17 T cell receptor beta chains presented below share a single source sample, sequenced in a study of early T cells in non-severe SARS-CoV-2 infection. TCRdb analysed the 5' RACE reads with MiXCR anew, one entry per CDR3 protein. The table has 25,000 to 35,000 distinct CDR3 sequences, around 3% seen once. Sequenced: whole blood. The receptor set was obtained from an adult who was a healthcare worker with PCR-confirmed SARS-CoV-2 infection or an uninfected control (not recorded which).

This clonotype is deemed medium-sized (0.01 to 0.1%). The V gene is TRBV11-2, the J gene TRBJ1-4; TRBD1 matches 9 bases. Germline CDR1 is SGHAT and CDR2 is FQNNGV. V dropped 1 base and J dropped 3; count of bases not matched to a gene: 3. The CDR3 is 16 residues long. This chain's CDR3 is CASSLVYRGPNEKLFF. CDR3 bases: TGTGCCAGCAGCTTAGTTTACAGGGGGCCTAATGAAAAACTGTTTTTT. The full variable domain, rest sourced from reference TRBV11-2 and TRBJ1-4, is EAGVAQSPRYKIIEKRQSVAFWCNPISGHATLYWYQQILGQGPKLLIQFQNNGVVDDSQLPKDRFSAERLKGVDSTLKIQPAKLEDSAVYLCASSLVYRGPNEKLFFGSGTQLSVL.

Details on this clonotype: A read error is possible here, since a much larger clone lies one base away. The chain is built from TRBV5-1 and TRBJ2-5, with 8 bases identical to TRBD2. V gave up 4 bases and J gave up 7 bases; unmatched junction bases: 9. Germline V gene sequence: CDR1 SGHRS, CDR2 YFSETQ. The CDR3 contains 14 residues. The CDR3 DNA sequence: TGCGCCAGCAGCCAAGGACTAGCCGAAGTGACCCAGTACTTC. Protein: CASSQGLAEVTQYF.

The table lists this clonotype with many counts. In DNA, the CDR3 is TGTGCCAGCAGCTTCGGTCTCAGCGGGGGGGTTAATACGCAGTATTTT. Amino acid sequence: CASSFGLSGGVNTQYF. The rearrangement links TRBV7-8 to TRBJ2-3; 10 bases fit TRBD2. CDR1 and CDR2 (germline): SGHVS, FQNEAQ. The CDR3 extends over 16 amino acids. The trim removed 3 bases at V and 7 bases at J, leaving 10 bases unmatched.

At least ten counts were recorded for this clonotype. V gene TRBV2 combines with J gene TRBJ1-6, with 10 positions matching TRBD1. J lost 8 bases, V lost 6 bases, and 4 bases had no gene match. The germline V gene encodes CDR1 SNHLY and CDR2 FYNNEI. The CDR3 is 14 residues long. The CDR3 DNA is TGTGCCAGCAGAGGACAGGGGGTGGATTCACCCCTCCACTTT. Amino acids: CASRGQGVDSPLHF.

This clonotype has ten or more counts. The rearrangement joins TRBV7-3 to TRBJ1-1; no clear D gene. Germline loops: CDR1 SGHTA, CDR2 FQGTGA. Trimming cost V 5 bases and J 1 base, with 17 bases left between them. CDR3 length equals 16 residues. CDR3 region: CASSPYVGKSNTEAFF. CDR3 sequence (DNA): TGTGCCAGCAGCCCCTACGTGGGAAAATCGAACACTGAAGCTTTCTTT.

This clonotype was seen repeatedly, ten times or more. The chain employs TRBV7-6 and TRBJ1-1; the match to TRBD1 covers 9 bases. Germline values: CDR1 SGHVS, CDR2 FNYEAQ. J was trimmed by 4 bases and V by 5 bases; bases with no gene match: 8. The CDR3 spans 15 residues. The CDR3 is CASSPAGTGFTEAFF. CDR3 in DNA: TGTGCCAGCAGCCCGGCCGGGACAGGGTTCACTGAAGCTTTCTTT.

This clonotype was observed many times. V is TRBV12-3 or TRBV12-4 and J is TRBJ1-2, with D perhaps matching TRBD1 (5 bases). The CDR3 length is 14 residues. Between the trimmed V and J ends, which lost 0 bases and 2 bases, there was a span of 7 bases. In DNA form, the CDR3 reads TGTGCCAGCAGTTTAGCCGACAGAAACTATGGCTACACCTTC. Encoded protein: CASSLADRNYGYTF.

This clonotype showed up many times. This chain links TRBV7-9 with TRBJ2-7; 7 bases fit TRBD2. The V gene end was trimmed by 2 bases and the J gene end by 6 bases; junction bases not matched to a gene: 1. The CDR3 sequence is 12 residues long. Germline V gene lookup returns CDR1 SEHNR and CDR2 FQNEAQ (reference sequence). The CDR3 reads CASSLSGVEQYV. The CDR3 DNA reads TGTGCCAGCAGCTTAAGCGGGGTCGAGCAGTACGTC.

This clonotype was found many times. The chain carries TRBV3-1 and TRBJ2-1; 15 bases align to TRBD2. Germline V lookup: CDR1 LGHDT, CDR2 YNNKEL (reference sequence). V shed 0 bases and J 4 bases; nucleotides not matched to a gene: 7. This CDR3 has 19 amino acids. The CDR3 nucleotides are TGTGCCAGCAGCCAAGATGAGGGACTAGCGGGGGGTCAATACAATGAGCAGTTCTTC. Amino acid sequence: CASSQDEGLAGGQYNEQFF.

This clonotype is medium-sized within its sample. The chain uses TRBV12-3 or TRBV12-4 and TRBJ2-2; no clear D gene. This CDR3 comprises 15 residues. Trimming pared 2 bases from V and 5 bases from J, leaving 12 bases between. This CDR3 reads CASSLLYRETGELFF. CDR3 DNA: TGTGCCAGCAGTTTACTGTACAGAGAAACCGGGGAGCTGTTTTTT.

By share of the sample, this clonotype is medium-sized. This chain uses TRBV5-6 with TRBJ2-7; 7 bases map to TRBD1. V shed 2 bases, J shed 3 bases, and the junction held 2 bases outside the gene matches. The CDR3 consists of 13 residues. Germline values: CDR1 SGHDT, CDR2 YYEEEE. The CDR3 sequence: CASSLGTVYEQYV. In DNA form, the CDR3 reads TGTGCCAGCAGCTTAGGGACAGTCTACGAGCAGTACGTC.

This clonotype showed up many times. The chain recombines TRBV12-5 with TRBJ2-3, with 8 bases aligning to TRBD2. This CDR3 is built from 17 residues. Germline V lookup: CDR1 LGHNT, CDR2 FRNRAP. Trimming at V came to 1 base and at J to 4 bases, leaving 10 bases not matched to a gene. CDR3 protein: CASGLANTGGLPDTQYF. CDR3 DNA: TGTGCTAGTGGTTTGGCCAATACGGGGGGGCTCCCAGATACGCAGTATTTT.

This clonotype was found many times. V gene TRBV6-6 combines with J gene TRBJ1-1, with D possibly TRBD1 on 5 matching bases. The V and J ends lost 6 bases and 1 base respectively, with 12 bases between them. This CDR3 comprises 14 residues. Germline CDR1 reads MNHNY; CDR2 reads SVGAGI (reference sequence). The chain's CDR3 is CASSSGGWNTEAFF. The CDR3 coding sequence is TGTGCCAGCAGCAGTGGGGGATGGAACACTGAAGCTTTCTTT.

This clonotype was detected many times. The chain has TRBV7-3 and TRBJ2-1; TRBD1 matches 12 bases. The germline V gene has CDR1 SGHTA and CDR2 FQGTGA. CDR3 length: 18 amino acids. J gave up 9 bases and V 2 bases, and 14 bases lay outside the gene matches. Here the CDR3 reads CASSLLAGTGGGPSEQFF. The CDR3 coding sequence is TGTGCCAGCAGCTTACTGGCCGGGACAGGGGGCGGCCCTAGTGAGCAGTTCTTC.

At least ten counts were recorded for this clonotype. The CDR3 DNA is TGTGCCAGCAGTCGGACGCGGACTGAAGCTTTCTTT. Amino acids: CASSRTRTEAFF. The rearrangement joins TRBV6-5 to TRBJ1-1; no clear D gene. Deletions cut 5 bases from V and 5 bases from J, with 9 bases between. The CDR3 covers 12 residues. The germline gives CDR1 MNHEY, CDR2 SVGAGI.

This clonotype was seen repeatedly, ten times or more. In DNA form, the CDR3 reads TGTGCCAGCAGCCCGACAGGACTCCAAGAGACCCAGTACTTC. Encoded protein: CASSPTGLQETQYF. The V call is TRBV9, the J call TRBJ2-5, with TRBD1 as a possible D gene (6 bases). Germline V gene sequence: CDR1 SGDLS, CDR2 YYNGEE. This CDR3 contains 14 residues. The ends were cut back, 4 bases at V and 1 base at J, with 11 bases in the middle.

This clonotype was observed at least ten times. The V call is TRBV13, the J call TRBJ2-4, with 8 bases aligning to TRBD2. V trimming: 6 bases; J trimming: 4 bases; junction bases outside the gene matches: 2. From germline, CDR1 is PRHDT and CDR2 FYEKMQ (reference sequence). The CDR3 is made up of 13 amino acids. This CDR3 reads CASRQREKNIQYF. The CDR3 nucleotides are TGTGCCAGCAGACAGCGGGAGAAAAACATTCAGTACTTC.